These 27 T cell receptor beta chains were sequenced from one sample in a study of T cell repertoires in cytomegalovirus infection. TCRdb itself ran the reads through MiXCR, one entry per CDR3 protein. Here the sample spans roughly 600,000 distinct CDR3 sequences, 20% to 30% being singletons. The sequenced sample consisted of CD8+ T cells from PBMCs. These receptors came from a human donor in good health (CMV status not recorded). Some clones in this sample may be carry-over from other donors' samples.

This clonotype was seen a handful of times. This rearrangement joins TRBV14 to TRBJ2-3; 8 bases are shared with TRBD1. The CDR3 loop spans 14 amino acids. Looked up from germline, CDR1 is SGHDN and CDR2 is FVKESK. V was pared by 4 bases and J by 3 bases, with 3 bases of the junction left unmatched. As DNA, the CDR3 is TGTGCCAGCAGCCCGACAGGGGTGACAGATACGCAGTATTTT. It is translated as CASSPTGVTDTQYF.

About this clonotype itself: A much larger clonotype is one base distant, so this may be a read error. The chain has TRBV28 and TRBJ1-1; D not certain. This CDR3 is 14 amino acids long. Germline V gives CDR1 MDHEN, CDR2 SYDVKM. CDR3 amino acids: CANSSQRLNTEAFF. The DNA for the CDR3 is TGTGCCAACAGTTCACAGAGATTGAACACTGAAGCTTTCTTT. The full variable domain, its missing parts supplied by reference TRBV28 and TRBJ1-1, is DVKVTQSSRYLVKRTGEKVFLECVQDMDHENMFWYRQDPGLGLRLIYFSYDVKMKEKGDIPEGYSVSREKKERFSLILESASTNQTSMYLCANSSQRLNTEAFFGQGTRLTVV.

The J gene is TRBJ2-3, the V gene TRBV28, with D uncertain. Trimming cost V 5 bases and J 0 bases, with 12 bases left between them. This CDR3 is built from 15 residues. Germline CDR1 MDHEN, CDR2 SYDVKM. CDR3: CASSPRIASTDTQYF. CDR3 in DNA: TGTGCCAGCAGTCCCCGGATAGCTAGCACAGATACGCAGTATTTT. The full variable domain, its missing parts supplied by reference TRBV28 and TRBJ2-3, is DVKVTQSSRYLVKRTGEKVFLECVQDMDHENMFWYRQDPGLGLRLIYFSYDVKMKEKGDIPEGYSVSREKKERFSLILESASTNQTSMYLCASSPRIASTDTQYFGPGTRLTVL.

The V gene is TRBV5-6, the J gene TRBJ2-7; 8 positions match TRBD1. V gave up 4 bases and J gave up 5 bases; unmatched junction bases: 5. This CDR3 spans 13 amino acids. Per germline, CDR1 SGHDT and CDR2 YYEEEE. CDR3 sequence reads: CASSGDRGDEQYV. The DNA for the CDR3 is TGTGCCAGCAGCGGTGACAGGGGAGACGAGCAGTACGTC.

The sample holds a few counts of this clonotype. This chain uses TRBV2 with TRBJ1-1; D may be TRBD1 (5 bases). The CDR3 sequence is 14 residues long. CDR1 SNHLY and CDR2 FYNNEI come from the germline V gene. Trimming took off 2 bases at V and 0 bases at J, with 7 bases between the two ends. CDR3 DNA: TGTGCCAGCAGTGAAAAAGGGGTGAACACTGAAGCTTTCTTT. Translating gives CASSEKGVNTEAFF.

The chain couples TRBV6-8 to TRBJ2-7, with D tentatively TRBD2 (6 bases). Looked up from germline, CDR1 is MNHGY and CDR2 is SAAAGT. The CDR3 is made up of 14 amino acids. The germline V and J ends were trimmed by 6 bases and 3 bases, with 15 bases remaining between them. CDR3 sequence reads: CASSLWGVNYEQYF. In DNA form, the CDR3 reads TGTGCCAGCAGCCTCTGGGGGGTCAACTACGAGCAGTACTTC.

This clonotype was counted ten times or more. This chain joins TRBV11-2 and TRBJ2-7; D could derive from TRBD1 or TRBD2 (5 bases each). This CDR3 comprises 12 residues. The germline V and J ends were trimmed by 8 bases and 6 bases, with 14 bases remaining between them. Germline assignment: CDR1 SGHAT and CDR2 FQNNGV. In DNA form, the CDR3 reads TGTGCCAGCGGCGGATGGGACCGCGAGCAGTACGTC. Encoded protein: CASGGWDREQYV.

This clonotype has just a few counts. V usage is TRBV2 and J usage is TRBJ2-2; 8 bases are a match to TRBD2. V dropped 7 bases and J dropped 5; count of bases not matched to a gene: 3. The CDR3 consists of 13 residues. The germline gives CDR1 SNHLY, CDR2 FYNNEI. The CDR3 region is CASTGGATGELFF. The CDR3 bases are TGTGCCAGCACCGGGGGGGCGACCGGGGAGCTGTTTTTT.

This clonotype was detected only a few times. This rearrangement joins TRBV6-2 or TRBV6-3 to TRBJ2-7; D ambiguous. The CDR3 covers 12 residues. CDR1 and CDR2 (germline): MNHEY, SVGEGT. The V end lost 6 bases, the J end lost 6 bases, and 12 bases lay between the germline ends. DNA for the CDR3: TGTGCCAGCAGGGCAGTTGGTCGCGAGCAGTACGTC. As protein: CASRAVGREQYV.

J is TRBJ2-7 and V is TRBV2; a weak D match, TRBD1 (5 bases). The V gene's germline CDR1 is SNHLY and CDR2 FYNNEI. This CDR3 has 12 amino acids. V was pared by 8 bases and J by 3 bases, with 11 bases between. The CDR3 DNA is TGTGCCAGCCCAGGGAAAGGCTACGAGCAGTACGTC. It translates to CASPGKGYEQYV.

The CDR3 DNA sequence: TGCGCCAGCATCCCTGACACTACAGGCACTGAAGCTTTCTTT. This sequence encodes CASIPDTTGTEAFF. The rearrangement joins TRBV5-1 to TRBJ1-1; a weak D match, TRBD1 (5 bases). Germline assignment: CDR1 SGHRS and CDR2 YFSETQ. The CDR3 extends over 14 amino acids. Trimming took 6 bases from V and 4 from J, leaving 16 bases between them.

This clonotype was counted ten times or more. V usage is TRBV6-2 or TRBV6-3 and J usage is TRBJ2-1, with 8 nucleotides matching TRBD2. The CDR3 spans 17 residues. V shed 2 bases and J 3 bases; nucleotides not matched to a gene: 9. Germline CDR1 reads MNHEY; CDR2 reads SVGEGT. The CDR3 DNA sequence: TGTGCCAGCAGTTACGGTGGGCGGGGGGCCGTCTACAATGAGCAGTTCTTC. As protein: CASSYGGRGAVYNEQFF.

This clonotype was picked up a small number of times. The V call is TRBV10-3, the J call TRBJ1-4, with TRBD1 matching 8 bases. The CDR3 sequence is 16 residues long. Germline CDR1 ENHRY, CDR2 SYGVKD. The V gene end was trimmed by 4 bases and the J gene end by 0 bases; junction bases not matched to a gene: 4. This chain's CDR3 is CAISGGQASTNEKLFF. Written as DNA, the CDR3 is TGTGCCATCAGTGGGGGACAGGCGTCAACTAATGAAAAACTGTTTTTT.

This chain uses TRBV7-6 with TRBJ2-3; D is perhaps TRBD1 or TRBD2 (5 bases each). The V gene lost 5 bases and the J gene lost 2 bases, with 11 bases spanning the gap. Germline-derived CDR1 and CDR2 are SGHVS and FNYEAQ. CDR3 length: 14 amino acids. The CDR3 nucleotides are TGTGCCAGCAGCCCGGCCGGGGCCACAGATACGCAGTATTTT. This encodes CASSPAGATDTQYF.

CDR3 residues: CASSQVPTGRYEQYV. The CDR3 nucleotides read TGCGCCAGCAGCCAAGTTCCGACAGGGCGCTACGAGCAGTACGTC. This chain links TRBV4-1 with TRBJ2-7; 7 nucleotides align to TRBD1. Per the germline V gene, CDR1 is MGHRA and CDR2 is YSYEKL. The V gene end was trimmed by 1 base and the J gene end by 3 bases; junction bases not matched to a gene: 6. The CDR3 has 15 amino acids.

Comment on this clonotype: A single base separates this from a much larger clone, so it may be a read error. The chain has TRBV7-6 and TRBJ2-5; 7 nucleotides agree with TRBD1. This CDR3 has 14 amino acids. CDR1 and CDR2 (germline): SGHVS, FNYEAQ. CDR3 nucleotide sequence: TGTGTCAGCAGCTTTGAAACAGGGGCAGAGACCCAGTACTTC. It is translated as CVSSFETGAETQYF.

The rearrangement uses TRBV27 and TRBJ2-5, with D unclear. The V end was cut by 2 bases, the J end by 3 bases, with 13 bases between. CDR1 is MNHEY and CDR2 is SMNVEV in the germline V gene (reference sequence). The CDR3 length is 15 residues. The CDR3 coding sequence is TGTGCCAGCAGTTTAAATAAGGCACCGAAAGAGACCCAGTACTTC. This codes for CASSLNKAPKETQYF.

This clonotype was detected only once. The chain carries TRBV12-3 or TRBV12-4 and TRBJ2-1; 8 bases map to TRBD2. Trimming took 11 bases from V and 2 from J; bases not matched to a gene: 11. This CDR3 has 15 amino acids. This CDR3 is CAVSLGGAPYNEQFF. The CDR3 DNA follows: TGTGCCGTCAGCCTCGGGGGGGCCCCCTACAATGAGCAGTTCTTC.

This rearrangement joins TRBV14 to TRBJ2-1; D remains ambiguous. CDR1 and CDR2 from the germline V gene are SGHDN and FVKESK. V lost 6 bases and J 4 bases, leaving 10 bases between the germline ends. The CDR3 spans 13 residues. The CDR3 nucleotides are TGTGCCAGCAGAGGCTTCATGTACAATGAGCAGTTCTTC. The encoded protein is CASRGFMYNEQFF.

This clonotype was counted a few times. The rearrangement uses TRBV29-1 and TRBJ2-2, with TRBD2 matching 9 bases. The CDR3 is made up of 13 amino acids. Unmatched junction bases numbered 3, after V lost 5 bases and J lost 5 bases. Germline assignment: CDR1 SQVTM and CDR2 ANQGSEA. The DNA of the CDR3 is TGCAGCGTTATAGCGGGGGAGACCGGGGAGCTGTTTTTT. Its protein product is CSVIAGETGELFF.

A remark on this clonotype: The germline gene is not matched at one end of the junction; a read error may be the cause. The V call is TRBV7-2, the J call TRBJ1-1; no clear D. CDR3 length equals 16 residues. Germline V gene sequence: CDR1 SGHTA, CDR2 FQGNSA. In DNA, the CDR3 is TGTGCCAACAGCCCTTGGGGTTTTTCCCTGAACACTGAAGCTTTCTTT. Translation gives CANSPWGFSLNTEAFF.

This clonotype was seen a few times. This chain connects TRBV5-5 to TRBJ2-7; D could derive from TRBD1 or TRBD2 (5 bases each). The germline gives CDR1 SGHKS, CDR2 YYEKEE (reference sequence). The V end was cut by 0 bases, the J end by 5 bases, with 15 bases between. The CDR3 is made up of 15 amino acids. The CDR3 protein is CASSLEGRIRDEQYV. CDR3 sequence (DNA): TGTGCCAGCAGCTTGGAGGGACGGATTCGCGACGAGCAGTACGTC.

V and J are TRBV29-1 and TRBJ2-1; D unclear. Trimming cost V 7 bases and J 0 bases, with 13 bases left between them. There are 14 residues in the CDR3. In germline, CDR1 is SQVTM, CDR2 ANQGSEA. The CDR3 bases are TGCAGCGGACTTCAGAGAAACTCCTACAATGAGCAGTTCTTC. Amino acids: CSGLQRNSYNEQFF.

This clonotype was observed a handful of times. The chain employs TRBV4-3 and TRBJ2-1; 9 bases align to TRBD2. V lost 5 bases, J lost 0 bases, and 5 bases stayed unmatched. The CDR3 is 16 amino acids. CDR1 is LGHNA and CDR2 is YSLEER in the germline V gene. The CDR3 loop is CASSEAGGSSYNEQFF. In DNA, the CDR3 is TGCGCCAGCAGCGAAGCGGGGGGTTCCTCCTACAATGAGCAGTTCTTC.

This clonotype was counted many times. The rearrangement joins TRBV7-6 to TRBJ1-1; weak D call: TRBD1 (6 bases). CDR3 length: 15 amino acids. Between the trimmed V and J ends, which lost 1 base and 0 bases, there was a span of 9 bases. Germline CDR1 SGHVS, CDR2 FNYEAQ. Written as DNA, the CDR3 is TGTGCCAGCAGCTTAGGCAGGGGAATGAACACTGAAGCTTTCTTT. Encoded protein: CASSLGRGMNTEAFF. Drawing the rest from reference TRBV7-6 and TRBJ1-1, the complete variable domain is GAGVSQSPRYKVTKRGQDVALRCDPISGHVSLYWYRQALGQGPEFLTYFNYEAQQDKSGLPNDRFSAERPEGSISTLTIQRTEQRDSAMYRCASSLGRGMNTEAFFGQGTRLTVV.

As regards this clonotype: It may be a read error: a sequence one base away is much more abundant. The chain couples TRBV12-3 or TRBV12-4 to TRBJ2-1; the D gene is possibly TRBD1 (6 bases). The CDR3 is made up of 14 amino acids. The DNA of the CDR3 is TGTGCCAACAGTTTGAGACAGGCCTACAATGAGCAGTTCTTC. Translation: CANSLRQAYNEQFF.

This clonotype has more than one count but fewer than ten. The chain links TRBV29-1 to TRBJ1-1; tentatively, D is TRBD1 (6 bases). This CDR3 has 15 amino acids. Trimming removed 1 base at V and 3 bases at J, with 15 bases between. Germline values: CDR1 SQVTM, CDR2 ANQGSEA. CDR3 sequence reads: CSVEGIRGGDTEAFF. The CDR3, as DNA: TGCAGCGTTGAAGGTATCAGGGGTGGGGACACTGAAGCTTTCTTT.